This section outlines one T cell receptor beta chain sequence together with its context. Measured with immunoSEQ multiplex PCR; TCRdb has only the in-frame clones, and not every one. The table records roughly 35,000 clones, 85% to 95% of them present only once. This entry is derived from a study of T cell changes during pregnancy in multiple sclerosis. CDR3 size: 15 residues. In germline, CDR1 is SNHLY, CDR2 FYNNEI. Trimming removed 1 base at V and 4 bases at J, with 10 bases between. The sequence was collected from a female donor with multiple sclerosis, enrolled in a pregnancy study. The sample consisted of PBMCs (not recorded whether the cells were cultured). This rearrangement joins TRBV2 to TRBJ1-4, with D unresolved. For the CDR3, the DNA is TGTGCCAGCAGTGAAGGGGGAAACCTTAATGAAAAACTGTTTTTT. Translation: CASSEGGNLNEKLFF.